The present TCR beta chain was sequenced within a study of blood T cell repertoires in COVID-19 (dated by TCRdb to 2018 to 2020). In terms of the full investigation: Collaborator samples came from the United States, Italy and Spain and covered acute and convalescent phases of COVID-19. Nearly every sample came with metadata listing a de-identified subject ID, COVID-19 status, age in years and sex. Subjects who had been exposed to COVID-19, were actively infected with it, or had recovered from it provided the deeply sampled blood TCRbeta repertoires that made up the dataset. Samples were obtained from the ongoing ImmuneRACE study (first 160 participants) and from approximately 1,200 subjects provided by 6 global collaborators. The material from the prospective study consisted of cDNA or gDNA derived from T cells, B-cell-depleted T cells, or PBMCs. The repertoires were released in a freely available public database intended as a resource for research on the immune response to SARS-CoV-2. Where HLA class I and class II types were available, the types were taken from metadata supplied by the sample provider, not from assay-based typing.

Participants in the prospective study were enrolled through a virtual design, were aged 18 to 89 years, and lived in about two dozen United States geographic areas. In the prospective study, cohorts were assigned on the basis of participant-reported clinical history obtained from a screening survey and a study questionnaire. ImmuneRACE Cohort 3 recovered participants were defined by two consecutive negative NP/OP PCR tests, healthcare professional clearance, or symptom resolution. Mobile phlebotomists in the prospective study collected whole blood, serum and a nasopharyngeal or oropharyngeal swab from every participant. Prospective study participants could optionally give additional blood draws and questionnaires over an approximately two-month period. Prospective study blood samples were shipped either frozen or at room temperature before DNA extraction. This clone came up once. Its antigen target is currently unknown. No base-level quality is on record; no much larger clone is a single base apart.

Study-wide conclusions, independent of this receptor: The quantity of clinical and demographic metadata differed by source and by participant and was supplied without curation.

V is shortened by 4 bases, J by 6 bases, and the region joining them spans 24 bases. Reading the germline V gene gives CDR1 KGHSH and CDR2 LQKENI. CDR3 length: 17 amino acids, cysteine to phenylalanine. The kept DNA is CDR3 alone, 51 bases in frame from the first base. The immunoSEQ Assay, a bias-controlled multiplex PCR, was used to amplify TCRbeta CDR3 regions from genomic DNA. The authors processed their data as follows. The number of nucleated cells in each sample was estimated from the amplification of reference gene primers within the assay. To quantify the absolute abundance of each unique TCRbeta CDR3 rearrangement, sequence reads were collapsed and filtered. For each sample, productive Simpson clonality was calculated as the square root of Simpson's diversity index over productive rearrangements. Held by TCRdb, this immuneACCESS table contains in-frame sequences only and omits some clones. Under half of the omission traces to an unresolved V gene where checked; the cause of the rest is unknown. V and J calls and clone size are copied from that table; D and trimming were computed from the DNA. This sample lists 200,000 to 250,000 clones; nearly 90% were detected once. The ten largest account for roughly a tenth of the sample.

This clonotype was sampled from a man aged 25 to 40 who had recovered from COVID-19. The V and J genes are TRBV18 and TRBJ1-2; no D gene can be assigned with confidence. Input material: PBMCs or T cells enriched from blood (not recorded which). Here is the DNA: TGTGCCAGCTCACTTCTATGGAAAAACACCGGAGATAATGGCTACACCTTC. This gives the protein CASSLLWKNTGDNGYTF.